This T cell receptor beta chain emerged from a study of blood T cell repertoires in COVID-19. This clone was counted at least ten times. TCRdb's copy holds only in-frame clones and misses some; the assay was immunoSEQ multiplex PCR. Of roughly 230,000 clones in the sample, approximately 83% are singletons; the top ten hold approximately 3.6%. Residents of about 25 US areas, aged about 18 to 89 years, made up the participants. Each recovered donor of Cohort 3 presented with two negative PCRs, clearance, or symptom resolution. The sample taken for sequencing was PBMCs or T cells enriched from blood (not recorded which). The TCR was taken from a man aged 50 to 59 who had recovered from COVID-19.

CDR3 sequence reads: CSVEPTWGSGGARETQYF. In nucleotides, the CDR3 is TGCAGCGTTGAACCGACATGGGGTAGCGGGGGGGCCCGCGAGACCCAGTACTTC. The chain has TRBV29-1 and TRBJ2-5; 11 nucleotides agree with TRBD2. Germline CDR1 is SQVTM and CDR2 is ANQGSEA. J gave up 5 bases and V 2 bases, and 16 bases lay outside the gene matches. The length of the CDR3 is 18 residues.